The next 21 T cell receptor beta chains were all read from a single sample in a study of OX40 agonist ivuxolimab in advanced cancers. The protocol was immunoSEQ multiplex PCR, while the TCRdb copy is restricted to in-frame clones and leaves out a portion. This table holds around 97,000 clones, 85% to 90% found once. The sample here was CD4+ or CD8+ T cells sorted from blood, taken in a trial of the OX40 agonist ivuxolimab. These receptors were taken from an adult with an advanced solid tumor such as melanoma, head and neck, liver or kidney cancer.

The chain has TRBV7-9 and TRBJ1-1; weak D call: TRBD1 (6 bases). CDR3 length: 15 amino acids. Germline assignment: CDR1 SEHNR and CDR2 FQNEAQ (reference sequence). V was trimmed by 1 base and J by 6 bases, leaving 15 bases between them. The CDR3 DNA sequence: TGTGCCAGCAGCTTAGTCGTAACAAGGGGGGCTGAAGCTTTCTTT. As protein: CASSLVVTRGAEAFF.

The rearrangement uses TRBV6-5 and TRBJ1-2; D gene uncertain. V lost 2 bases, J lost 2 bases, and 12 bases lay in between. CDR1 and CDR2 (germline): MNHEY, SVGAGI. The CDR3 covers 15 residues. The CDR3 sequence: CASSYDVWANYGYTF. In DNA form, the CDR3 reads TGTGCCAGCAGTTACGACGTGTGGGCAAACTATGGCTACACCTTC.

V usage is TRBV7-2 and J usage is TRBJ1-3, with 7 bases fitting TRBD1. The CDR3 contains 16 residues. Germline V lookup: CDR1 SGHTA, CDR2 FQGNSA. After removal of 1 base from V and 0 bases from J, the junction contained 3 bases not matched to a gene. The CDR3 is CASSLEGQNSGNTIYF. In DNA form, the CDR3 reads TGTGCCAGCAGCTTAGAGGGACAGAACTCTGGAAACACCATATATTTT.

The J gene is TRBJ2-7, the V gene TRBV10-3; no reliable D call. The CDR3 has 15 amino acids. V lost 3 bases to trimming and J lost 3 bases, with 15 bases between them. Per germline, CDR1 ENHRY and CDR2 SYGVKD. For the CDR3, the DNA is TGTGCCATCAGTGATTTACACTCAACCGTCTACGAGCAGTACTTC. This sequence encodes CAISDLHSTVYEQYF.

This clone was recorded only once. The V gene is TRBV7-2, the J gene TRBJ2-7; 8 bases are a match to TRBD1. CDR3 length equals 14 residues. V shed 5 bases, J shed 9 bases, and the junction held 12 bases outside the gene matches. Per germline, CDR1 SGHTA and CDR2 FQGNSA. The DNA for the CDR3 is TGTGCCAGCAGCGCCACCGGGACAGGTAACGCGCAGTACTTC. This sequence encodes CASSATGTGNAQYF. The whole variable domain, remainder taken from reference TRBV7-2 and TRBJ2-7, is GAGVSQSPSNKVTEKGKDVELRCDPISGHTALYWYRQSLGQGLEFLIYFQGNSAPDKSGLPSDRFSAERTGGSVSTLTIQRTQQEDSAVYLCASSATGTGNAQYFGPGTRLTVT.

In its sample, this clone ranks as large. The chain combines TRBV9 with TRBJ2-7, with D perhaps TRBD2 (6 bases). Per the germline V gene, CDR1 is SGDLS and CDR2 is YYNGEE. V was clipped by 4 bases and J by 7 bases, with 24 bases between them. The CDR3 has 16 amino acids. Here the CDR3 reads CASSPSPKRVSGEQYF. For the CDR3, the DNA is TGTGCCAGCAGCCCCTCCCCGAAGCGGGTCTCGGGGGAGCAGTACTTC.

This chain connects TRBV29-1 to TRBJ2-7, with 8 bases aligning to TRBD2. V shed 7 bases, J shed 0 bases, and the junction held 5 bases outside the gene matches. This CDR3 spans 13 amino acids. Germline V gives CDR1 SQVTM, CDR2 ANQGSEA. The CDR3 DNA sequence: TGCAGCGCCTTTAGCGGGGCCTCCTACGAGCAGTACTTC. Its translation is CSAFSGASYEQYF.

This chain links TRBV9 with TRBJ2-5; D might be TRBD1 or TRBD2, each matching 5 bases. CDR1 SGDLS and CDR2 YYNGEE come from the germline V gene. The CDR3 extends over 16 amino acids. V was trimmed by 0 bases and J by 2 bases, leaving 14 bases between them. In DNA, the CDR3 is TGTGCCAGCAGCGTAGGGCTGGGAGAGGGGCAAGAGACCCAGTACTTC. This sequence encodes CASSVGLGEGQETQYF.

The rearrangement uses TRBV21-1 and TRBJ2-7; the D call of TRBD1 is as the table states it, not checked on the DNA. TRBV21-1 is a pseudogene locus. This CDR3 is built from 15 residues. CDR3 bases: TGTGCCAGCAGCAAGGGGGCGTCGAAGCCCTACGAGCAGTACTTC. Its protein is CASSKGASKPYEQYF.

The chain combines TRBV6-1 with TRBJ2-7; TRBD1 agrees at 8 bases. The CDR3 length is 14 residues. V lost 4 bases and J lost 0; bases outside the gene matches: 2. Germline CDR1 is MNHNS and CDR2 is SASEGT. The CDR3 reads CASSGDRSSYEQYF. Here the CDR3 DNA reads TGTGCCAGCAGTGGGGACAGGTCCTCCTACGAGCAGTACTTC.

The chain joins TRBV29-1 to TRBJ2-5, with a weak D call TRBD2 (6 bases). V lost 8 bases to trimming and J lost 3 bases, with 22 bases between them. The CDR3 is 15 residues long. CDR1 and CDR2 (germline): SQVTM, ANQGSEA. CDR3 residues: CSSWSRRGREETQYF. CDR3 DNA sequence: TGCAGCTCCTGGAGCCGGAGGGGCCGGGAAGAGACCCAGTACTTC.

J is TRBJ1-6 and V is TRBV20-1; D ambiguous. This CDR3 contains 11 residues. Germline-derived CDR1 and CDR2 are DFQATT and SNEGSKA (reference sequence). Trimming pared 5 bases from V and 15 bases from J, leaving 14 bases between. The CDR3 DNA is TGCAGTGCTCGAAATAGGGATGTCCTCCACTTT. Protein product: CSARNRDVLHF.

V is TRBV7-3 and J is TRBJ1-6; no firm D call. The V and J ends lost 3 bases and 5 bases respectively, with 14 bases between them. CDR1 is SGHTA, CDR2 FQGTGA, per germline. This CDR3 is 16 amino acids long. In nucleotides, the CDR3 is TGTGCCAGCAGCTTGGACCCCGGACGGGATAATTCACCCCTCCACTTT. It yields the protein CASSLDPGRDNSPLHF.

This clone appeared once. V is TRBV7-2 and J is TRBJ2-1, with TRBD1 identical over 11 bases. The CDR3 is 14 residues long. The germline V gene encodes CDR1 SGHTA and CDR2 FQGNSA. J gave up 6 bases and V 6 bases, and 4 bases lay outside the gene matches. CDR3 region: CASSPGQGANEQFF. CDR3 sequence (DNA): TGTGCCAGCAGTCCCGGACAGGGGGCCAATGAGCAGTTCTTC.

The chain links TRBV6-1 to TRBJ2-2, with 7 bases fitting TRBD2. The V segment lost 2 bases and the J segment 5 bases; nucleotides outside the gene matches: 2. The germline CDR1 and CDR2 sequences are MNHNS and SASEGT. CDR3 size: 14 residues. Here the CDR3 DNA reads TGTGCCAGCAGTGAACAGGGACTAACCGGGGAGCTGTTTTTT. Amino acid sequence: CASSEQGLTGELFF.

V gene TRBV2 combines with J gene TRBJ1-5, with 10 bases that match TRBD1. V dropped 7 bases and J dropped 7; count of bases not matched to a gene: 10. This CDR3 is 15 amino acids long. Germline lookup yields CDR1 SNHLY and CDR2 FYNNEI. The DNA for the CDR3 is TGTGCCAGCAAGGGACAGGGGATTGAGGGGCAGCCCCAGCATTTT. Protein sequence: CASKGQGIEGQPQHF.

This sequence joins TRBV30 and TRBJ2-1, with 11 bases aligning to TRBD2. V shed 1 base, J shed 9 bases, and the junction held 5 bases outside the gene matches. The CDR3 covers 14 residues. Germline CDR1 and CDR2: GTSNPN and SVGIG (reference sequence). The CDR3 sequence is CAWSGLAGGGEQFF. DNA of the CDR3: TGTGCCTGGAGTGGGCTAGCGGGGGGTGGTGAGCAGTTCTTC. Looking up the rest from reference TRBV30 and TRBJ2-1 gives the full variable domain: SQTIHQWPATLVQPVGSPLSLECTVEGTSNPNLYWYRQAAGRGLQLLFYSVGIGQISSEVPQNLSASRPQDRQFILSSKKLLLSDSGFYLCAWSGLAGGGEQFFGPGTRLTVL.

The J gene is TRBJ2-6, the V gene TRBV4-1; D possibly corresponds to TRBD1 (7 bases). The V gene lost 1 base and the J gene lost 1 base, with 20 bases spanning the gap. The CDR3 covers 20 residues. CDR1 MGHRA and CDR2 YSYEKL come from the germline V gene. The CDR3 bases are TGCGCCAGCAGCCAAGTAACCTCGCAGGGGGGTATGTCTGGGGCCAACGTCCTGACTTTC. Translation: CASSQVTSQGGMSGANVLTF.

In DNA, the CDR3 is TGTGCCAGCAGCCCGACTATTGGGCAGCGGGCGTACAATGAGCAGTTCTTC. This codes for CASSPTIGQRAYNEQFF. This chain links TRBV16 with TRBJ2-1, with TRBD2 as a possible D gene (6 bases). The V end lost 4 bases, the J end lost 4 bases, and 20 bases lay between the germline ends. Germline-derived CDR1 and CDR2 are KGHSY and FQNENV. This CDR3 spans 17 amino acids.

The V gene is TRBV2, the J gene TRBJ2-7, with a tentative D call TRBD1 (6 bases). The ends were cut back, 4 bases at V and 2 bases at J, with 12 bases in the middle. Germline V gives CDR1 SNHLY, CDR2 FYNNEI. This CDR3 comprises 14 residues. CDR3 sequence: CASSASDRTYEQYF. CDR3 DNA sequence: TGTGCCAGCAGTGCCTCGGACAGAACCTACGAGCAGTACTTC.

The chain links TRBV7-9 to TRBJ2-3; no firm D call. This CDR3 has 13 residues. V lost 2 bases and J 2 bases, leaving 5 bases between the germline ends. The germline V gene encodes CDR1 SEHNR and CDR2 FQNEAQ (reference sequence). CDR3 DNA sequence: TGTGCCAGCAGCTTATCCTACACAGATACGCAGTATTTT. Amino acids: CASSLSYTDTQYF.